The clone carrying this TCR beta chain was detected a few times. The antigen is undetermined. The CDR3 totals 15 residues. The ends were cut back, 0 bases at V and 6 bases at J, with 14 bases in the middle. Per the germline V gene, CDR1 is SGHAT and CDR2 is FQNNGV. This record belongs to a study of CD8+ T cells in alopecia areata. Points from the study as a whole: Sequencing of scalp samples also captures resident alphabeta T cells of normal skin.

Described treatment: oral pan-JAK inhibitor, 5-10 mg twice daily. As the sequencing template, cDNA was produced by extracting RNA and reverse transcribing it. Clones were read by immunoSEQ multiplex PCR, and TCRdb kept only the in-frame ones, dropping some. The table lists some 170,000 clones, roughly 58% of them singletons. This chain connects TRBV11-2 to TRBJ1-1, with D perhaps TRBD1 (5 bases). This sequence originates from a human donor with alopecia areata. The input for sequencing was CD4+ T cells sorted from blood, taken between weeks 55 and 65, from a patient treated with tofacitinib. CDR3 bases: TGTGCCAGCAGCTTAGATTTCGGAGGGGTAGCTGAAGCTTTCTTT. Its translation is CASSLDFGGVAEAFF.